Listed here are 25 T cell receptor beta chains from one sample, sequenced in a study of T cells after yellow fever vaccination. TCRdb re-called the 5' RACE reads with MiXCR, one entry per CDR3 protein. The sample has about 510,000 distinct CDR3 sequences, roughly a fifth seen once. The specimen was PBMCs, collected 21 days after the first yellow fever vaccination. These receptors came from a man aged 18 to 29 who received the YFV17D yellow fever vaccine.

Only a few counts were recorded for this clonotype. The rearrangement uses TRBV20-1 and TRBJ2-5, with a weak D call TRBD2 (5 bases). V was clipped by 2 bases and J by 4 bases, with 17 bases between them. This CDR3 comprises 15 residues. The germline CDR1 and CDR2 sequences are DFQATT and SNEGSKA (reference sequence). Here the CDR3 DNA reads TGCAGTGCTAGACACGGGGTTGGGTTCCGAGAGACCCAGTACTTC. It translates to CSARHGVGFRETQYF.

The chain carries TRBV6-5 and TRBJ2-7, with 9 bases identical to TRBD1. The CDR3 is made up of 13 amino acids. Looked up from germline, CDR1 is MNHEY and CDR2 is SVGAGI. J gave up 10 bases and V 4 bases, and 8 bases lay outside the gene matches. The CDR3 region is CASSSSGTGSQYF. The CDR3 DNA is TGTGCCAGCAGTTCTTCCGGGACAGGGAGTCAGTACTTC.

V is TRBV20-1 and J is TRBJ1-4, with TRBD1 matching over 8 bases. There are 17 residues in the CDR3. After removal of 0 bases from V and 0 bases from J, the junction contained 6 bases not matched to a gene. The germline V gene has CDR1 DFQATT and CDR2 SNEGSKA (reference sequence). The CDR3 sequence is CSARDWTGTTTNEKLFF. CDR3 DNA sequence: TGCAGTGCTAGAGATTGGACAGGGACAACAACTAATGAAAAACTGTTTTTT.

This clonotype was detected only a few times. The DNA for the CDR3 is TGCGCCAGCAGCCAAGGGGGACACCCACTCGCGGCTACGCAGTATTTT. Its protein product is CASSQGGHPLAATQYF. The chain joins TRBV4-3 to TRBJ2-3; weak D call: TRBD1 (6 bases). V lost 1 base to trimming and J lost 8 bases, with 19 bases between them. Looked up from germline, CDR1 is LGHNA and CDR2 is YSLEER. This CDR3 has 16 residues.

This rearrangement joins TRBV20-1 to TRBJ2-7, with TRBD1 as a possible D gene (5 bases). The V end was cut by 5 bases, the J end by 5 bases, with 10 bases between. Germline loops: CDR1 DFQATT, CDR2 SNEGSKA (reference sequence). This CDR3 region has 11 residues. The CDR3 nucleotides read TGCAGTGCTTCTCAGGGAAACGAGCAGTACGTC. Its protein product is CSASQGNEQYV.

This clonotype was observed a handful of times. The J gene is TRBJ1-2, the V gene TRBV5-1, with D maybe TRBD1 (5 bases). The germline V gene has CDR1 SGHRS and CDR2 YFSETQ. Trimming removed 0 bases at V and 8 bases at J, with 17 bases between. The CDR3 has 15 residues. CDR3 protein: CASSLAPGRPGGYTF. The CDR3 coding sequence is TGCGCCAGCAGCTTGGCCCCGGGACGCCCGGGAGGCTACACCTTC.

This clonotype appeared a few times. The chain joins TRBV5-4 to TRBJ2-7; D unresolved. The germline V gene encodes CDR1 SGHNT and CDR2 YYREEE (reference sequence). The CDR3 is 15 residues long. V lost 4 bases, J lost 2 bases, and 16 bases lay in between. This CDR3 reads CASSPDRRNAYEQYV. The CDR3 region has the DNA TGTGCCAGCAGCCCGGACCGGCGAAACGCCTACGAGCAGTACGTC.

Many counts were recorded for this clonotype. V usage is TRBV20-1 and J usage is TRBJ2-1, with no clear D. This CDR3 region has 12 residues. Trimming shortened V by 5 bases and J by 5 bases, and 10 bases separated the two germline ends. CDR1 and CDR2 from the germline V gene are DFQATT and SNEGSKA (reference sequence). CDR3 amino acids: CSAWLRNNEQFF. In nucleotides, the CDR3 is TGCAGTGCTTGGCTGAGGAACAATGAGCAGTTCTTC.

Remarks on this clonotype: It may be a read error: a sequence one base away is much more abundant. The J gene is TRBJ2-3, the V gene TRBV10-3; TRBD1 matches 9 bases. The junction had 11 bases not matched to a gene; V was cut back by 4 bases and J by 0 bases. Germline V CDR1 and CDR2: ENHRY, SYGVKD. The length of the CDR3 is 18 residues. The DNA of the CDR3 is TGTGCCATCAGTGGAAAGACAGGGGGTTTATCTAGCACAGATACGCAGTATTTT. Amino acid sequence: CAISGKTGGLSSTDTQYF.

The V call is TRBV6-2 or TRBV6-3, the J call TRBJ2-3; a weak D match, TRBD2 (7 bases). The CDR3 length is 13 residues. CDR1 and CDR2 from the germline V gene are MNHEY and SVGEGT. The ends were cut back, 7 bases at V and 14 bases at J, with 22 bases in the middle. The DNA for the CDR3 is TGTGCCAGCATGGCGGGGGCCTGGTTAGGTCCGTATTTT. As protein: CASMAGAWLGPYF.

The chain links TRBV5-1 to TRBJ2-7; 8 bases are shared with TRBD1. The length of the CDR3 is 15 residues. V shed 0 bases, J shed 3 bases, and the junction held 5 bases outside the gene matches. Per germline, CDR1 SGHRS and CDR2 YFSETQ. This CDR3 reads CASSLEGTGNYEQYV. CDR3 bases: TGCGCCAGCAGCTTGGAGGGGACAGGAAACTACGAGCAGTACGTC.

With regard to this clonotype: Because the CDR3 is missing its conserved closing phenylalanine or tryptophan, this is likely a read error. The rearrangement joins TRBV12-3 or TRBV12-4 to TRBJ1-2; D remains unclear. The ends were cut back, 3 bases at V and 2 bases at J, with 10 bases in the middle. The CDR3 sequence is 14 residues long. Written as DNA, the CDR3 is TGTGCCAGCAGTTTCGTCAGCTCCAACTATGGCTACACCTCC. Protein: CASSFVSSNYGYTS.

This chain connects TRBV6-5 to TRBJ2-2, with D tentatively TRBD1 or TRBD2 (5 bases each). From germline, CDR1 is MNHEY and CDR2 SVGAGI. Between the trimmed V and J ends, which lost 0 bases and 4 bases, there was a span of 9 bases. The CDR3 is made up of 15 amino acids. The CDR3 spells CASSYSWGSTGELFF. The CDR3 coding sequence is TGTGCCAGCAGTTACTCGTGGGGGTCCACCGGGGAGCTGTTTTTT.

Only a few counts were recorded for this clonotype. V is TRBV5-1 and J is TRBJ2-2, with D uncertain. CDR3 length: 15 residues. CDR1 SGHRS and CDR2 YFSETQ come from the germline V gene. Trimming shortened V by 4 bases and J by 2 bases, and 12 bases separated the two germline ends. The DNA for the CDR3 is TGCGCCAGCAGCCCTTACCGGCTAAACACCGGGGAGCTGTTTTTT. As protein: CASSPYRLNTGELFF. The complete variable domain, with remaining parts taken from reference TRBV5-1 and TRBJ2-2, reads KAGVTQTPRYLIKTRGQQVTLSCSPISGHRSVSWYQQTPGQGLQFLFEYFSETQRNKGNFPGRFSGRQFSNSRSEMNVSTLELGDSALYLCASSPYRLNTGELFFGEGSRLTVL.

This clonotype appeared once. The chain employs TRBV7-9 and TRBJ2-3; TRBD1 aligns across 8 bases. The CDR3 is 17 amino acids. J gave up 1 base and V 2 bases, and 8 bases lay outside the gene matches. Germline-derived CDR1 and CDR2 are SEHNR and FQNEAQ (reference sequence). The CDR3 region is CASSLRGTGSGTDTQYF. For the CDR3, the DNA is TGTGCCAGCAGCTTAAGGGGGACAGGATCGGGCACAGATACGCAGTATTTT.

The J gene is TRBJ1-4, the V gene TRBV12-3 or TRBV12-4; TRBD1 is a possible D gene (5 bases). Trimming took off 8 bases at V and 0 bases at J, with 13 bases between the two ends. The CDR3 is 15 residues long. This CDR3 is CASGVDTATNEKLFF. CDR3 DNA sequence: TGTGCCAGCGGGGTGGACACTGCAACTAATGAAAAACTGTTTTTT.

This rearrangement joins TRBV5-1 to TRBJ2-1; 11 positions match TRBD2. This CDR3 has 15 amino acids. V was clipped by 4 bases and J by 10 bases; unmatched bases: 10. CDR1 and CDR2 (germline): SGHRS, YFSETQ. CDR3 sequence reads: CASSTGLADPGEQFF. In DNA, the CDR3 is TGCGCCAGCAGCACGGGACTAGCGGACCCGGGGGAGCAGTTCTTC.

This clonotype was detected ten times or more. The genes are TRBV6-4 and TRBJ2-1; weak D call: TRBD1 (5 bases). Trimming pared 3 bases from V and 2 bases from J, leaving 5 bases between. CDR3 length: 13 amino acids. Germline CDR1 reads MRHNA; CDR2 reads SNTAGT. As DNA, the CDR3 is TGTGCCAGCAGTGAGGACACCTACAATGAGCAGTTCTTC. Its translation is CASSEDTYNEQFF.

The chain is built from TRBV28 and TRBJ2-3; D is tentatively TRBD1 or TRBD2 (5 bases each). Germline CDR1 and CDR2: MDHEN and SYDVKM. The V end lost 2 bases, the J end lost 1 base, and 13 bases lay between the germline ends. This CDR3 has 16 residues. CDR3 in amino acids: CASSLIRDGGTDTQYF. The CDR3 coding sequence is TGTGCCAGCAGTTTAATAAGGGACGGGGGCACAGATACGCAGTATTTT.

Only a few counts were recorded for this clonotype. The chain links TRBV5-1 to TRBJ2-1; D is perhaps TRBD2 (5 bases). The CDR3 contains 14 residues. Between the trimmed V and J ends, which lost 0 bases and 5 bases, there was a span of 9 bases. Per germline, CDR1 SGHRS and CDR2 YFSETQ. CDR3 protein: CASSLALGDNEQFF. CDR3 DNA sequence: TGCGCCAGCAGCTTGGCACTAGGCGACAATGAGCAGTTCTTC.

This clonotype was observed a single time. V is TRBV7-2 and J is TRBJ2-1, with D maybe TRBD1 (5 bases). The V end lost 5 bases, the J end lost 3 bases, and 14 bases lay between the germline ends. The CDR3 contains 15 residues. Germline V CDR1 and CDR2: SGHTA, FQGNSA. CDR3 coding DNA: TGTGCCAGCAGCCTCTCTGTCGGACACTACAATGAGCAGTTCTTC. It specifies CASSLSVGHYNEQFF.

This clonotype has just a few counts. V usage is TRBV7-2 and J usage is TRBJ2-2; 11 nucleotides align to TRBD1. Trimming removed 6 bases from V and 4 bases from J; junction bases left unmatched: 7. This CDR3 has 16 amino acids. The germline V gene encodes CDR1 SGHTA and CDR2 FQGNSA. The CDR3, as DNA: TGTGCCAGCAGACCGACCGGGACAGGGGGCACCGGGGAGCTGTTTTTT. Translation gives CASRPTGTGGTGELFF.

This chain uses TRBV7-6 with TRBJ1-1, with no clear D. V lost 2 bases to trimming and J lost 2 bases, with 12 bases between them. The length of the CDR3 is 15 residues. CDR1 is SGHVS, CDR2 FNYEAQ, per germline. CDR3 residues: CASSLNGRVNTEAFF. CDR3 DNA sequence: TGTGCCAGCAGCTTAAATGGCAGAGTAAACACTGAAGCTTTCTTT.

This clonotype was seen many times. The rearrangement uses TRBV7-6 and TRBJ1-1; D possibly corresponds to TRBD1 (6 bases). The CDR3 is made up of 16 amino acids. Germline V CDR1 and CDR2: SGHVS, FNYEAQ. V lost 4 bases and J lost 1, with 16 bases in between. CDR3 protein: CASSYDAGQKNTEAFF. The CDR3 DNA reads as TGTGCCAGCAGCTACGATGCGGGACAAAAGAACACTGAAGCTTTCTTT.

The genes are TRBV7-2 and TRBJ2-2, with D unresolved. Germline V gene data show CDR1 as SGHTA and CDR2 as FQGNSA. Trimming shortened V by 1 base and J by 3 bases, and 9 bases separated the two germline ends. This CDR3 is 15 amino acids long. In nucleotides, the CDR3 is TGTGCCAGCAGCTTAGGGATCGCGGACACCGGGGAGCTGTTTTTT. Translating gives CASSLGIADTGELFF.